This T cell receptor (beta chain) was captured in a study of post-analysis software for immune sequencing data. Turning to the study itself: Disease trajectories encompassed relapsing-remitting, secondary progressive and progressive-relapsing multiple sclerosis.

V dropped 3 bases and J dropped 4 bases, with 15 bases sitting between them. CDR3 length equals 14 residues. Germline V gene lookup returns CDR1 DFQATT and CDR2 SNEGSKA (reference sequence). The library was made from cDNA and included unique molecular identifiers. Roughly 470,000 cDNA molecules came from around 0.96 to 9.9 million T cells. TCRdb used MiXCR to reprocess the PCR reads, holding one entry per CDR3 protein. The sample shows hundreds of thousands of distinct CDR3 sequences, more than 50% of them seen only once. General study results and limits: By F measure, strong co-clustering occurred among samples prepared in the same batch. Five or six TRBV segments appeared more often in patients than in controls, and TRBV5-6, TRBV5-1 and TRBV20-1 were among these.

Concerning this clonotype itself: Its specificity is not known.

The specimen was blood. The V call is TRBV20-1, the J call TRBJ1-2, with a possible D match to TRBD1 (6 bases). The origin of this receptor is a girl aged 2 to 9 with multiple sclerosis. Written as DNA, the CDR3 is TGCAGTGCTAGCAGACGACAGGAGAGCTATGGCTACACCTTC. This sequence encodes CSASRRQESYGYTF.